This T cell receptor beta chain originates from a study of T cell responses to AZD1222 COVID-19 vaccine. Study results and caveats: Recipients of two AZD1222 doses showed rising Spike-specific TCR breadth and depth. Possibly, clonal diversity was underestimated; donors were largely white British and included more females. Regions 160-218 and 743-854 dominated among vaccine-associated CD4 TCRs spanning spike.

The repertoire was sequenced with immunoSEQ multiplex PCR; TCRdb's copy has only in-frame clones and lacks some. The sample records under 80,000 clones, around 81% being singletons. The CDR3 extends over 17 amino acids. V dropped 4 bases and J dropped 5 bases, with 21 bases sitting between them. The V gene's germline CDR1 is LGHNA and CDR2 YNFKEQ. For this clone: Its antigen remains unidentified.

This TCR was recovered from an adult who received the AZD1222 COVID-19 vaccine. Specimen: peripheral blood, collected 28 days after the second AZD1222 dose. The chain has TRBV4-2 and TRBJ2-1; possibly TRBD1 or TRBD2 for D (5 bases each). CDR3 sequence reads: CASSPGTDSSLHNEQFF. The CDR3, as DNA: TGTGCCAGCAGCCCAGGGACGGATTCCTCCTTACACAATGAGCAGTTCTTC.